Listed below are T cell receptor beta chains from one sample, sequenced in a study of OX40 agonist ivuxolimab in advanced cancers. This table comes from immunoSEQ multiplex PCR, and its TCRdb copy is limited to in-frame clones, with some not included. Here the sample spans some 39,000 clones, about 88% being singletons. Material: CD4+ or CD8+ T cells sorted from blood, obtained in a trial of the OX40 agonist ivuxolimab. The receptors derive from an adult with an advanced solid tumor such as melanoma, head and neck, liver or kidney cancer. Both conserved end residues are part of each CDR3. Each record gives: V gene, J gene, D gene, clone size, CDR3 protein, CDR3 DNA. The D gene is left open where the match is weak. For some rows the clone size is stated as once, few or many, or as a class when expanded; others skip it.

>TRBV7-2|TRBJ2-1|TRBD1|NA
CASSPRPIRQGRNEQFF
TGTGCCAGCAGCCCCAGACCCATTCGACAGGGGAGGAATGAGCAGTTCTTC
>TRBV5-6|TRBJ2-2|TRBD1|NA
CASTGGLLGPPGELFF
TGTGCCAGCACAGGGGGTCTCCTTGGTCCTCCCGGGGAGCTGTTTTTT
>TRBV7-3|TRBJ2-5|NA|NA
CASSPNRGLETQYF
TGTGCCAGCAGCCCCAATCGGGGACTAGAGACCCAGTACTTC
>TRBV6-6|TRBJ2-6|NA|NA
CASKATGANVLTF
TGTGCCAGCAAAGCGACCGGGGCCAACGTCCTGACTTTC
>TRBV19|TRBJ1-5|NA|NA
CASSLNNLNQPQHF
TGTGCCAGTAGTCTGAACAACCTCAATCAGCCCCAGCATTTT
>TRBV4-1|TRBJ2-4|TRBD1|NA
CASSQDDRGRGYIQYF
TGCGCCAGCAGCCAAGATGACAGGGGGCGGGGGTACATTCAGTACTTC
>TRBV5-5|TRBJ2-1|NA|NA
CASSFEISPLNEQFF
TGTGCCAGCAGCTTTGAGATTTCCCCCTTGAATGAGCAGTTCTTC
>TRBV5-4|TRBJ2-7|NA|NA
CASSFGLDGVEGQYF
TGTGCCAGCAGCTTCGGATTAGATGGAGTGGAGGGGCAGTACTTC
>TRBV6-5|TRBJ2-3|NA|NA
CASSHRAAGDTQYF
TGTGCCAGCAGTCACCGGGCCGCCGGGGATACGCAGTATTTT
>TRBV7-9|TRBJ2-5|NA|NA
CASSITNRGGQETQYF
TGTGCCAGCAGCATAACGAACAGGGGAGGGCAAGAGACCCAGTACTTC
>TRBV6-5|TRBJ2-5|NA|NA
CASSYWSEVRETQYF
TGTGCCAGCAGTTACTGGTCCGAAGTTCGGGAGACCCAGTACTTC
>TRBV7-2|TRBJ1-2|NA|NA
CASSLDGFYGYTF
TGTGCCAGCAGCTTAGATGGGTTCTATGGCTACACCTTC
>TRBV30|TRBJ2-5|TRBD2|NA
CAWSGLAGGLSQETQYF
TGTGCCTGGAGTGGGCTAGCGGGGGGGCTAAGCCAAGAGACCCAGTACTTC
>TRBV6-1|TRBJ1-5|TRBD1|NA
CASSEAVDRDNQPQHF
TGTGCCAGCAGTGAAGCCGTCGACAGGGACAATCAGCCCCAGCATTTT
>TRBV10-2|TRBJ2-3|TRBD2|NA
CASRLAGGRTDTQYF
TGCGCCAGCAGATTAGCGGGAGGGCGCACAGATACGCAGTATTTT
>TRBV5-1|TRBJ2-7|TRBD2|NA
CASSLGLAGFYEQYF
TGCGCCAGCAGCTTGGGACTAGCGGGATTCTACGAGCAGTACTTC
>TRBV9|TRBJ2-3|NA|NA
CASDEAGIALLGGTQYF
TGTGCCAGTGACGAGGCTGGGATAGCCCTTTTGGGGGGTACGCAGTATTTT
>TRBV27|TRBJ2-1|NA|NA
CASSPYSLRERGHRVDEQFF
TGTGCCAGCAGTCCGTATTCGCTCCGAGAGCGGGGACACCGAGTCGATGAGCAGTTCTTC
>TRBV19|TRBJ2-5|NA|NA
CASRRVNQETQYF
TGTGCCAGTAGAAGGGTGAACCAAGAGACCCAGTACTTC
>TRBV28|TRBJ1-5|NA|NA
CASSLGPLKPQHF
TGTGCCAGCAGTTTAGGACCGCTCAAGCCCCAGCATTTT
>TRBV11-1|TRBJ1-1|NA|medium-sized
CASSLTSEAFF
TGTGCCAGCAGCTTAACGTCTGAAGCTTTCTTT
>TRBV5-6|TRBJ2-7|TRBD1|NA
CASSADRTSSYEQYF
TGTGCCAGCTCCGCGGACAGGACGAGCTCCTACGAGCAGTACTTC
>TRBV6-1|TRBJ2-5|NA|NA
CASSEEGRERETQYF
TGTGCCAGCAGTGAAGAGGGCAGGGAGAGGGAGACCCAGTACTTC
>TRBV7-3|TRBJ2-7|TRBD1|NA
CASSLGPASGGYEQYF
TGTGCCAGCAGCTTAGGGCCGGCGTCAGGGGGATACGAGCAGTACTTC
>TRBV18|TRBJ2-5|NA|NA
CASSPLSAAKETQYF
TGTGCCAGCTCACCACTCTCGGCCGCCAAAGAGACCCAGTACTTC
>TRBV18|TRBJ2-4|TRBD2|once
CASSPRGLTIAKNIQYF
TGTGCCAGCTCACCAAGGGGACTAACAATAGCCAAAAACATTCAGTACTTC
>TRBV30|TRBJ2-2|NA|once
CAWSVPPNTGELFF
TGTGCCTGGAGTGTACCGCCCAACACCGGGGAGCTGTTTTTT
>TRBV19|TRBJ2-5|TRBD2|NA
CASSSLLHPRGGGQETQYF
TGTGCCAGTAGTAGTCTCCTCCATCCCCGGGGGGGAGGACAAGAGACCCAGTACTTC
>TRBV6-6|TRBJ2-3|NA|NA
CASRGGRGRTDTQYF
TGTGCCAGCAGGGGGGGAAGGGGTAGGACAGATACGCAGTATTTT
>TRBV5-1|TRBJ1-2|NA|once
CASSYRELTDYYGYTF
TGCGCCAGCAGCTACCGGGAACTCACCGACTACTATGGCTACACCTTC
>TRBV30|TRBJ1-4|NA|NA
CAWSDYTQVREKLFF
TGTGCCTGGAGTGACTATACCCAGGTTAGGGAAAAACTGTTTTTT
>TRBV10-3|TRBJ2-5|NA|once
CAISDSKETQYF
TGTGCCATCAGTGATTCCAAAGAGACCCAGTACTTC
>TRBV13|TRBJ2-7|NA|NA
CASALTGLSYEQYF
TGTGCCAGCGCCCTTACAGGTTTATCCTACGAGCAGTACTTC
>TRBV11-2|TRBJ2-4|NA|once
CASSPWDGLKNIQYF
TGTGCCAGCAGCCCCTGGGACGGCCTTAAAAACATTCAGTACTTC
>TRBV9|TRBJ2-3|NA|once
CASSAEGAHISTDTQYF
TGTGCCAGCAGCGCGGAGGGGGCCCATATCAGTACAGATACGCAGTATTTT
>TRBV10-3|TRBJ1-3|TRBD1|NA
CAISGQGAVNTIYF
TGTGCCATCAGCGGACAGGGGGCGGTAAACACCATATATTTT
>TRBV18|TRBJ2-1|TRBD2|NA
CASSPPAGSGREYHNEQFF
TGTGCCAGCTCACCACCGGCCGGCAGCGGGAGGGAATATCACAATGAGCAGTTCTTC
>TRBV2|TRBJ2-7|TRBD1|once
CASRRQGGEQYF
TGTGCCAGCAGACGACAGGGCGGGGAGCAGTACTTC
>TRBV6-6|TRBJ2-7|TRBD2|NA
CASTLSAGAGEQYF
TGTGCCAGCACCCTCTCGGCGGGAGCTGGCGAGCAGTACTTC
>TRBV18|TRBJ1-2|TRBD1|NA
CASSPIQGNYGYTF
TGTGCCAGCTCACCTATACAGGGGAACTATGGCTACACCTTC
>TRBV5-1|TRBJ1-5|TRBD1|NA
CASSLTGVSNQPQHF
TGCGCCAGCAGCTTGACAGGGGTTAGCAATCAGCCCCAGCATTTT
>TRBV19|TRBJ2-5|NA|NA
CASSTTVNQETQYF
TGTGCCAGTAGTACGACAGTAAACCAAGAGACCCAGTACTTC
>TRBV7-9|TRBJ2-1|NA|medium-sized
CASIPGGGGPTRHEQFF
TGTGCCTCCATTCCGGGGGGAGGGGGGCCCACTAGGCATGAGCAGTTCTTC
>TRBV6-1|TRBJ2-6|NA|once
CASSGIGSGANVLTF
TGTGCCAGCAGTGGGATTGGATCTGGGGCCAACGTCCTGACTTTC
>TRBV9|TRBJ1-4|NA|NA
CASSAHTATNEKLFF
TGTGCCAGCAGCGCACACACTGCAACTAATGAAAAACTGTTTTTT
>TRBV18|TRBJ1-1|NA|NA
CASSPRGNTEAFF
TGTGCCAGCTCACCCCGAGGGAACACTGAAGCTTTCTTT
>TRBV27|TRBJ1-1|NA|NA
CASSLFGGADTEAFF
TGTGCCAGCAGTTTATTCGGCGGGGCTGACACTGAAGCTTTCTTT
>TRBV27|TRBJ2-7|TRBD1|NA
CASSFDRVRFYEQYF
TGTGCCAGCAGCTTCGACAGGGTCCGGTTCTACGAGCAGTACTTC
>TRBV14|TRBJ2-7|TRBD1|NA
CASSLPGQGTYEQYF
TGTGCCAGCAGCCTACCGGGACAGGGGACCTACGAGCAGTACTTC
>TRBV19|TRBJ1-5|NA|NA
CASGQSPRVGIGQPQHF
TGTGCCAGTGGACAATCACCCCGCGTGGGGATTGGGCAGCCCCAGCATTTT
>TRBV15|TRBJ2-4|TRBD1|NA
CATSRTGGVDIQYF
TGTGCCACCAGCAGGACAGGGGGCGTGGACATTCAGTACTTC
>TRBV6-5|TRBJ2-7|TRBD2|NA
CASSRNSGSSYEQYF
TGTGCCAGCAGCCGTAATAGCGGGAGCTCCTACGAGCAGTACTTC
>TRBV29-1|TRBJ2-5|TRBD2|NA
CSVEDQVDFWPTSGSQETQYF
TGCAGCGTTGAAGATCAGGTCGATTTTTGGCCGACTAGCGGGTCCCAAGAGACCCAGTACTTC
>TRBV18|TRBJ1-1|NA|few
CASSPQGQTEAFF
TGTGCCAGCTCACCACAGGGACAAACTGAAGCTTTCTTT
>TRBV28|TRBJ2-3|NA|NA
CASSLGWGYYTDTQYF
TGTGCCAGCAGTTTAGGTTGGGGCTATTACACAGATACGCAGTATTTT
>TRBV5-1|TRBJ2-3|NA|NA
CASSLSGNPLDTQYF
TGCGCCAGCAGCTTGAGTGGGAACCCCCTTGATACGCAGTATTTT
>TRBV5-5|TRBJ1-5|NA|NA
CASSHRASLNQPQHF
TGTGCCAGCAGCCACCGAGCAAGCCTCAATCAGCCCCAGCATTTT